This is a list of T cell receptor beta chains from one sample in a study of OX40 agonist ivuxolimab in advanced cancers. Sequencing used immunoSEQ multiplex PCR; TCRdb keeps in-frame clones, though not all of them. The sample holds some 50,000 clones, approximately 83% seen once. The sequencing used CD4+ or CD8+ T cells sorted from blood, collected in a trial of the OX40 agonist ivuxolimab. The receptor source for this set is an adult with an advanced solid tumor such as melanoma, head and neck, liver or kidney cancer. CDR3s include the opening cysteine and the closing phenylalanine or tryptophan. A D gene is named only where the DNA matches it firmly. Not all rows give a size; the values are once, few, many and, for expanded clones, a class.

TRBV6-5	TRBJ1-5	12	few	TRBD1	TGTGCCACCGGGACAGAGAATCAGCCCCAGCATTTT	CATGTENQPQHF
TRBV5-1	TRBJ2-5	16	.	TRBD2	TGCGCCAGCAGCTTGGGGCTAGCGGGATTATCGGAGACCCAGTACTTC	CASSLGLAGLSETQYF
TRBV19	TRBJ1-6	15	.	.	TGTGCCAGTACCACTGGGACGGCGGGGGATTCACCCCTCCACTTT	CASTTGTAGDSPLHF
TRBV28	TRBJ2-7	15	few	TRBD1	TGTGCCAGCAGTGCCGGGACAGGGGACTCCTACGAGCAGTACTTC	CASSAGTGDSYEQYF
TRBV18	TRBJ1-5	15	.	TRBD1	TGTGCCAGCTCGTCGACAGGGTCGCCGGATCAGCCCCAGCATTTT	CASSSTGSPDQPQHF
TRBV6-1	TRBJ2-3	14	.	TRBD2	TGTGCCAGCAGTGCTGCGGGAGGGCCGGATACGCAGTATTTT	CASSAAGGPDTQYF
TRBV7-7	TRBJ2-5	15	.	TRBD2	TGTGCTAGCAGCCTGGGACTAGCGGGTCAAGAGACCCAGTACTTC	CASSLGLAGQETQYF
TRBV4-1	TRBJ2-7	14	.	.	TGCGCCAGCAGCCGGGAAGGAGGCGGACGGGAGCAGTACTTC	CASSREGGGREQYF
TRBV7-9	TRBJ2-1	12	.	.	TGTGCCAGCAGCTTAATCCTAGCGCGGACGTTCTTC	CASSLILARTFF
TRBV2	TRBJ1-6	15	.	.	TGTGCCAGCAGATACAGGACAGCCGGTAATTCACCCCTCCACTTT	CASRYRTAGNSPLHF
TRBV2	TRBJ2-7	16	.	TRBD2	TGTGCCAGCACCCTTCTTCTAGCGGGAGGTAGTAACGAGCAGTACTTC	CASTLLLAGGSNEQYF
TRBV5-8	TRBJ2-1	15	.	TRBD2	TGTGCCAGCAGCTGGGGACTAGCGGGATCGAATGAGCAGTTCTTC	CASSWGLAGSNEQFF
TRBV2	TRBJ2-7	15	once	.	TGTGCCAGCATACGAGGGGCCACCTCAGCCTACGAGCAGTACTTC	CASIRGATSAYEQYF
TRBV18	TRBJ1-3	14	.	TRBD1	TGTGCCAGCTCATCCGGGACAGGGGAAAACACCATATATTTT	CASSSGTGENTIYF
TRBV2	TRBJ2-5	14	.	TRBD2	TGTGCCAGCATAGGGCGGGAGCCCGGGGTGGCCCAGTACTTC	CASIGREPGVAQYF
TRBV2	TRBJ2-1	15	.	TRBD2	TGTGCCAGCAGTGAATGGCTAGCGGGGAACAATGAGCAGTTCTTC	CASSEWLAGNNEQFF
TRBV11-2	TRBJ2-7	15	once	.	TGTGCCAGCAGCTTAGGCCCTCGAGCGTCCTACGAGCAGTACTTC	CASSLGPRASYEQYF
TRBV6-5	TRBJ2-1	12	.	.	TGTGCCAGCAGTTATTTAAAGGGGGAGCAGTTCTTC	CASSYLKGEQFF
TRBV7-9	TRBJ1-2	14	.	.	TGTGCCAGCAGCTTGGGAAGGGGGAGTGATGGCTACACCTTC	CASSLGRGSDGYTF
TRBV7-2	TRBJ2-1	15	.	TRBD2	TGTGCCAGCAGCTTCCTAGCGGGAGGTTTGAGTGAGCAGTTCTTC	CASSFLAGGLSEQFF
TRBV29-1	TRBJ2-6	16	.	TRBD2	TGCAGCGTCGCTGGACTAGCGGGAGCTGGGGCCAACGTCCTGACTTTC	CSVAGLAGAGANVLTF
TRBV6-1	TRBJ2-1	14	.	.	TGTGCCAGCAGTGAATTGAAGGGTCGGAATGAGCAGTTCTTC	CASSELKGRNEQFF
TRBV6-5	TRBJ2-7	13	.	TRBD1	TGTGCCAGCAGTTACAGGGGGCCTAACGAGCAGTACTTC	CASSYRGPNEQYF
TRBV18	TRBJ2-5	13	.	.	TGTGCCAGCTCTGGACAGTTTCAAGAGACCCAGTACTTC	CASSGQFQETQYF
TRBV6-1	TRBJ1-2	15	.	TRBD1	TGTGCCAGCAGGACGCTACCGGGACAGAACTATGGCTACACCTTC	CASRTLPGQNYGYTF
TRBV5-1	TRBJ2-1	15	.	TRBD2	TGCGCCAGCACCCAAATAGCGGGAGTTAAAAATGAGCAGTTCTTC	CASTQIAGVKNEQFF
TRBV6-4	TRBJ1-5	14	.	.	TGTGCCAGCAGTGACAGCCCTGATAATCAGCCCCAGCATTTT	CASSDSPDNQPQHF
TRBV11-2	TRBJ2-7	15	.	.	TGTGCCAGCAGCTCCCAGGGCGTCCTTTCCAACGAGCAGTACTTC	CASSSQGVLSNEQYF
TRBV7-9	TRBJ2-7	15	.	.	TGTGCCAGCAGCTTAATCCTAGTCCGTGGGTCCGAGCAGTACTTC	CASSLILVRGSEQYF
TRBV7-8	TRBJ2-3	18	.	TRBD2	TGTGCCAGCAGCTTAGTCGATAGCGGGAGGGCCAGTGGAGATACGCAGTATTTT	CASSLVDSGRASGDTQYF
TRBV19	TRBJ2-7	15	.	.	TGTGCCAGTAGTATCGGGGGCGCGAGCTCCTACGAGCAGTACTTC	CASSIGGASSYEQYF
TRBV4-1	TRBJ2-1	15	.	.	TGCGCCAGCAGCCAAGGGAGTAGCCGGCGGAATGAGCAGTTCTTC	CASSQGSSRRNEQFF
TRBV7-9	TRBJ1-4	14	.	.	TGTGCCAGCAGCCTAGGGGGATTCGGTGAAAAACTGTTTTTT	CASSLGGFGEKLFF
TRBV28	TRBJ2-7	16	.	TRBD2	TGTGCCAGCAGTTTATCTTGGGGGAGGGCCTCCTACGAGCAGTACTTC	CASSLSWGRASYEQYF
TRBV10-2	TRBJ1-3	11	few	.	TGCGCCAGCAGAGACAGACTAACCATATATTTT	CASRDRLTIYF
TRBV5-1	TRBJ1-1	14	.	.	TGCGCCAGCAGCCCGTCGACAGGGAACACTGAAGCTTTCTTT	CASSPSTGNTEAFF
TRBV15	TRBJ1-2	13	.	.	TGTGCCACCAGCAGAGGAGGGGGCTATGGCTACACCTTC	CATSRGGGYGYTF
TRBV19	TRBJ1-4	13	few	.	TGTGCCAGTAGTAGGGGGCGCAATGAAAAACTGTTTTTT	CASSRGRNEKLFF
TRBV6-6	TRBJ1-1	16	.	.	TGTGCCAGCAGTTACGGGCTGGACAGAGTGAACACTGAAGCTTTCTTT	CASSYGLDRVNTEAFF
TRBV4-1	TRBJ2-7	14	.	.	TGCGCCAGCAGCCAGCGTACCGGACAAGACGAGCAGTACTTC	CASSQRTGQDEQYF
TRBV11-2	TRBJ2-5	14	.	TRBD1	TGTGCCAGCAGCTCCCGACAGGGCCTGTTTGCCCAGTACTTC	CASSSRQGLFAQYF
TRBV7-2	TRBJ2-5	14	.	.	TGTGCCAGCAGCTTAGCGAGGGGCCAAGAGACCCAGTACTTC	CASSLARGQETQYF
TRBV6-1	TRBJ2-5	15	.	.	TGTGCCAGCAGTGACCCCTCAGGGGATAAAGAGACCCAGTACTTC	CASSDPSGDKETQYF
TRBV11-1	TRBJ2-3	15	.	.	TGTGCCAGCAGCCGGTTGGCGGACATGGCAGATACGCAGTATTTT	CASSRLADMADTQYF
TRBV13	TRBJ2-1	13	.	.	TGTGCCAGCAGCCCCCGGGACTTCGATGAGCAGTTCTTC	CASSPRDFDEQFF
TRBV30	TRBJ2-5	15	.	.	TGTGCCTGGAGAATAAGCGGTGGGGGGCAAGAGACCCAGTACTTC	CAWRISGGGQETQYF
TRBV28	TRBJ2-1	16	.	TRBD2	TGTGCCAGCAGCCTCCGACTAGCTCCCTCCTACAATGAGCAGTTCTTC	CASSLRLAPSYNEQFF
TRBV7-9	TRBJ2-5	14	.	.	TGTGCCAGCAGCAGCCGAGGGTGGCAAGAGACCCAGTACTTC	CASSSRGWQETQYF
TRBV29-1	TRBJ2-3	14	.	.	TGCAGCGTTGGGGACAATATTAGCACAGATACGCAGTATTTT	CSVGDNISTDTQYF
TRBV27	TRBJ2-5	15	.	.	.	CASSSSGRAGETQYF
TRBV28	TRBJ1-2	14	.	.	TGTGCCAGCAGTTTAGGAGAGCCCGGCTATGGCTACACCTTC	CASSLGEPGYGYTF
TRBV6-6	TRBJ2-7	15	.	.	TGTGCCAGCAGGGTCTTCGGGACCGCATCCTACGAGCAGTACTTC	CASRVFGTASYEQYF
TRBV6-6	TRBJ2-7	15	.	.	TGTGCCAGCAGTTCCTCAGGAGTCGCTGGGTACGAGCAGTACTTC	CASSSSGVAGYEQYF
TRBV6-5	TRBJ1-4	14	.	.	TGTGCCAGCAGTTCCGGGGTGGCGGGTGAAAAACTGTTTTTT	CASSSGVAGEKLFF
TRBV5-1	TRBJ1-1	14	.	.	TGCGCCAGCGGGGCAGGAGATCGGAACACTGAAGCTTTCTTT	CASGAGDRNTEAFF